The clone carrying this TCR beta chain was counted a single time. This specimen belongs to a study of T cell responses to AZD1222 COVID-19 vaccine. V gave up 6 bases and J gave up 3 bases; unmatched junction bases: 9. This CDR3 region has 15 residues. CDR1 and CDR2 from the germline V gene are SGHDT and YYEEEE. TCRdb's copy holds only in-frame clones and misses some; the assay was immunoSEQ multiplex PCR. The sample includes 100,000 to 150,000 clones, more than 85% seen only once; the top ten take about 1.9%. This TCR was sampled from an adult who received the AZD1222 COVID-19 vaccine. The chain recombines TRBV5-6 with TRBJ2-4, with 7 nucleotides matching TRBD2. The material was peripheral blood, obtained 28 days after the second AZD1222 dose. The CDR3 nucleotides read TGTGCCAGCACCGTCCGGGAGGCGGGCAAAAACATTCAGTACTTC. Amino acids: CASTVREAGKNIQYF. The full variable domain, with the rest looked up from reference TRBV5-6 and TRBJ2-4, is DAGVTQSPTHLIKTRGQQVTLRCSPKSGHDTVSWYQQALGQGPQFIFQYYEEEERQRGNFPDRFSGHQFPNYSSELNVNALLLGDSALYLCASTVREAGKNIQYFGAGTRLSVL.